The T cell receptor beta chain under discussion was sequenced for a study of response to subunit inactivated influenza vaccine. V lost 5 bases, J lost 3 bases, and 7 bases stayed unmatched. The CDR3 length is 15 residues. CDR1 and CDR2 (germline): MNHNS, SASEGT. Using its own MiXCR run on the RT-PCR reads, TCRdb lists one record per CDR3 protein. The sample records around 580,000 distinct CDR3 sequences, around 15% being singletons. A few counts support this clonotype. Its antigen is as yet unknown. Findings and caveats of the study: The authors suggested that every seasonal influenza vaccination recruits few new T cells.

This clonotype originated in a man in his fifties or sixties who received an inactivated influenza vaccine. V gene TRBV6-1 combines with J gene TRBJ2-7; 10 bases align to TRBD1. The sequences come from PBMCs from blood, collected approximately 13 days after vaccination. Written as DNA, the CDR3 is TGTGCCAGCAGTCAGCCGGGACAGGGGTTCTACGAGCAGTACTTC. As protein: CASSQPGQGFYEQYF.